The 8 T cell receptor beta chains reported below all come from one sample, sequenced in a study of identical twins. MiXCR, applied by TCRdb to the 5' RACE reads, yields one record per CDR3 protein. The sample carries more than 400,000 distinct CDR3 sequences, 12% to 15% recorded once. These data were also reused for a study on yellow fever vaccine responses in identical twins.

Sequencing was done on a sample of CD4+ T cells sorted from blood. All receptors derive from a woman aged 18 to 35 in good health.

The sample holds a few counts of this clonotype. The chain recombines TRBV9 with TRBJ2-6, with 7 bases fitting TRBD1. V was clipped by 3 bases and J by 0 bases; unmatched bases: 9. Germline V lookup: CDR1 SGDLS, CDR2 YYNGEE. The CDR3 covers 18 residues. CDR3 amino acids: CASSERQGPSSGANVLTF. The CDR3 DNA is TGTGCCAGCAGCGAGCGACAGGGCCCCAGCTCTGGGGCCAACGTCCTGACTTTC.

This clonotype occurred a few times. V usage is TRBV28 and J usage is TRBJ2-7; D is ambiguous. V lost 6 bases, J lost 3 bases, and 6 bases lay in between. The CDR3 contains 11 residues. Germline values: CDR1 MDHEN, CDR2 SYDVKM. CDR3 sequence reads: CASRRGYEQYV. The CDR3 region has the DNA TGTGCCAGCAGGCGAGGCTACGAGCAGTACGTC.

This clonotype was counted between two and nine times. This chain joins TRBV10-3 and TRBJ2-7; 9 nucleotides line up with TRBD2. Trimming cost V 2 bases and J 5 bases; bases outside gene matches: 7. The germline gives CDR1 ENHRY, CDR2 SYGVKD. The CDR3 is 15 amino acids. CDR3 sequence (DNA): TGTGCCATCAGTGAGAATGCGGGAGGGCCTGACGAGCAGTACTTC. This encodes CAISENAGGPDEQYF.

The J gene is TRBJ1-6, the V gene TRBV20-1; maybe TRBD1 (6 bases). Per germline, CDR1 DFQATT and CDR2 SNEGSKA (reference sequence). The CDR3 contains 14 residues. V was clipped by 6 bases and J by 8 bases, with 17 bases between them. Here the CDR3 DNA reads TGCAGTGCCCAAGGGGGGGGTAGACATTCACCCCTCCACTTT. It is translated as CSAQGGGRHSPLHF.

The chain has TRBV2 and TRBJ2-5; no firm D call. V was pared by 7 bases and J by 4 bases, with 7 bases between. This CDR3 comprises 11 residues. Looked up from germline, CDR1 is SNHLY and CDR2 is FYNNEI. This CDR3 reads CASTGLETQYF. CDR3 in DNA: TGTGCCAGCACCGGTCTAGAGACCCAGTACTTC.

The rearrangement links TRBV28 to TRBJ2-7, with 7 nucleotides matching TRBD2. Per the germline V gene, CDR1 is MDHEN and CDR2 is SYDVKM. This CDR3 is 16 amino acids long. J gave up 5 bases and V 5 bases, and 15 bases lay outside the gene matches. The CDR3 region has the DNA TGTGCCAGCAGTCATGGACTAGTTCTGTTGGGGCACGAGCAGTACTTC. Protein sequence: CASSHGLVLLGHEQYF.

This clonotype was detected only a few times. This sequence joins TRBV20-1 and TRBJ1-1; D remains unclear. In germline, CDR1 is DFQATT, CDR2 SNEGSKA (reference sequence). The CDR3 runs to 13 residues. V gave up 2 bases and J gave up 1 base, with 8 bases separating them. This CDR3 is CSARIDPNTEAFF. For the CDR3, the DNA is TGCAGTGCTAGAATCGATCCGAACACTGAAGCTTTCTTT.

This rearrangement joins TRBV6-5 to TRBJ1-2; D is undetermined. Germline V gives CDR1 MNHEY, CDR2 SVGAGI. The CDR3 length is 15 residues. V lost 7 bases, J lost 8 bases, and 23 bases lay in between. CDR3 loop: CASNSGKPNSGGYTF. DNA for the CDR3: TGTGCCAGCAATTCCGGGAAACCAAACAGCGGCGGCTACACCTTC.